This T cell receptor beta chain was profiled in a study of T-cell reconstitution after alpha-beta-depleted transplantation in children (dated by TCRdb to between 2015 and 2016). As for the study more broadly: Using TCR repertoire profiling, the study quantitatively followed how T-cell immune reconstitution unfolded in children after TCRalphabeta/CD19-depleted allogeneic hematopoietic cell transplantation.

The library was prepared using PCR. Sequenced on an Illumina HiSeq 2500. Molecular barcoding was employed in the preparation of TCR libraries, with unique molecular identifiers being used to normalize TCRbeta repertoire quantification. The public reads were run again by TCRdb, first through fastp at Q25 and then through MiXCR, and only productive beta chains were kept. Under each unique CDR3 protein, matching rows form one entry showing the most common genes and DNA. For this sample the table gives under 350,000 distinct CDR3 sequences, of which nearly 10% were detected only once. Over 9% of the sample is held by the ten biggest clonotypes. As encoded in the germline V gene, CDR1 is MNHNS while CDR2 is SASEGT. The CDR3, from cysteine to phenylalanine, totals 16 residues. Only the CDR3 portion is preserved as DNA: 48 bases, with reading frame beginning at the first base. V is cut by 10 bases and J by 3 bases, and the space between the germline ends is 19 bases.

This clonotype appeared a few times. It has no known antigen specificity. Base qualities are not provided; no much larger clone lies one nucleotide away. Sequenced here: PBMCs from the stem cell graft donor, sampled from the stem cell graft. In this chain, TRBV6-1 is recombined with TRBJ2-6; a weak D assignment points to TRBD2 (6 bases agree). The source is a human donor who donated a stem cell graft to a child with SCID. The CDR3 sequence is CATLGTAHRGANVLTF. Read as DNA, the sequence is TGTGCCACCCTGGGGACTGCCCACCGTGGGGCCAACGTCCTGACTTTC.